This T cell receptor (beta chain) was identified in a study of T cells in Graves' hyperthyroidism and ophthalmopathy. A remark on this clonotype: Its antigen is as yet unknown.

RNA transcripts gave rise to amplified TCR beta CDR3 regions. Primed by the HTBI set, a first-round RT-PCR was run on the TCR CDR3. TCRdb re-called the multiplex PCR reads through MiXCR, storing one row per CDR3 protein. The sample contains approximately 220,000 distinct CDR3 sequences, approximately 20% of which appear only once. Overall study results and limits: A median about 6.2 months before onset, the model predicted ophthalmopathy.

Isolation of PBMCs was performed on about 10 ml fresh peripheral blood. This CDR3 is 16 amino acids long. Trimming removed 4 bases at V and 1 base at J, with 13 bases between. The germline CDR1 and CDR2 sequences are SNHLY and FYNNEI. Sequencing used blood. The receptor comes from a man aged 35 to 55 with Graves' hyperthyroidism. The chain links TRBV2 to TRBJ2-2; a weak D match, TRBD1 (5 bases). This chain's CDR3 is CASSVTPGQNTGELFF. Here the CDR3 DNA reads TGTGCCAGCAGTGTGACCCCTGGACAGAACACCGGGGAGCTGTTTTTT.